This T cell receptor beta chain derives from a study of blood T cell repertoires in COVID-19. The method was immunoSEQ multiplex PCR; TCRdb's version includes in-frame clones alone and lacks a portion of them. The repertoire holds 250,000 to 350,000 clones, with more than 80% as singletons. The germline gives CDR1 SGDLS, CDR2 YYNGEE. CDR3 length equals 15 residues. Unmatched junction bases numbered 8, after V lost 5 bases and J lost 10 bases. The chain uses TRBV9 and TRBJ2-1; 14 bases are shared with TRBD2. Material for sequencing was peripheral blood. The receptor was derived from a woman aged 25-40 years with COVID-19, enrolled during active disease. The CDR3, as DNA: TGTGCCAGCAGTCCGGGACTAGCGGGGGTCGACGAGCAGTTCTTC. This sequence encodes CASSPGLAGVDEQFF. The full variable domain, its missing parts supplied by reference TRBV9 and TRBJ2-1, is DSGVTQTPKHLITATGQRVTLRCSPRSGDLSVYWYQQSLDQGLQFLIQYYNGEERAKGNILERFSAQQFPDLHSELNLSSLELGDSALYFCASSPGLAGVDEQFFGPGTRLTVL.